Below are 17 T cell receptor beta chains sequenced from a single sample in a study of graft-versus-host responses after intestinal transplantation. Here immunoSEQ multiplex PCR was the method, and the copy in TCRdb shows in-frame clones only, minus some. The repertoire has 13,000 or so clones, 30% to 40% of them found once; the top ten carry more than 0.85%. The sequencing here drew on alloreactive CD4+ T cells from a mixed lymphocyte reaction culture, taken before intestinal transplant. Subset reported: CFSE-low proliferating T cells sorted from approximately 6-day pre-transplant mixed lymphocyte reaction (GvH or HvG direction). The receptors come from a human patient who received an intestinal transplant.

In DNA, the CDR3 is TGCAGCGTGCGGGGGCTTGATGGCTACACCTTC. This gives the protein CSVRGLDGYTF. The V gene is TRBV29-1, the J gene TRBJ1-2, with D perhaps TRBD1 (6 bases). In germline, CDR1 is SQVTM, CDR2 ANQGSEA. The ends were cut back, 6 bases at V and 6 bases at J, with 11 bases in the middle. The CDR3 consists of 11 residues.

This clone has a handful of counts. V usage is TRBV19 and J usage is TRBJ1-2; D is uncertain. This CDR3 comprises 14 residues. The germline V and J ends were trimmed by 6 bases and 0 bases, with 11 bases remaining between them. Germline CDR1 LNHDA, CDR2 SQIVND (reference sequence). The CDR3 spells CASRTPGTNYGYTF. In nucleotides, the CDR3 is TGTGCCAGTAGAACACCCGGGACTAACTATGGCTACACCTTC.

The V and J genes are TRBV10-3 and TRBJ2-3; TRBD2 matches 8 bases. The CDR3 totals 16 residues. Germline CDR1 ENHRY, CDR2 SYGVKD. V lost 4 bases, J lost 2 bases, and 8 bases stayed unmatched. CDR3 amino acids: CAISGGSGDYTDTQYF. DNA of the CDR3: TGTGCCATCAGTGGGGGTAGCGGGGACTACACAGATACGCAGTATTTT.

The chain recombines TRBV7-2 with TRBJ1-2, with D hard to call. Germline CDR1 is SGHTA and CDR2 is FQGNSA. This CDR3 is built from 17 residues. V shed 2 bases and J shed 8 bases, with 24 bases lying between them. The CDR3 is CASSLQQPLMEKRGYTF. The CDR3 coding sequence is TGTGCCAGCAGCTTACAACAGCCCCTTATGGAAAAGCGGGGCTACACCTTC. Full variable domain (remainder filled in from reference TRBV7-2 and TRBJ1-2): GAGVSQSPSNKVTEKGKDVELRCDPISGHTALYWYRQSLGQGLEFLIYFQGNSAPDKSGLPSDRFSAERTGGSVSTLTIQRTQQEDSAVYLCASSLQQPLMEKRGYTFGSGTRLTVV.

The chain joins TRBV18 to TRBJ2-1; 15 bases match TRBD2. V lost 1 base and J lost 6; bases outside the gene matches: 1. The CDR3 totals 16 residues. Germline assignment: CDR1 KGHSH and CDR2 LQKENI. DNA for the CDR3: TGTGCCAGCTCACCACAGGGACTAGCGGGGGGCAATGAGCAGTTCTTC. Amino acid sequence: CASSPQGLAGGNEQFF. Supplemented by reference TRBV18 and TRBJ2-1, the full variable domain reads NAGVMQNPRHLVRRRGQEARLRCSPMKGHSHVYWYRQLPEEGLKFMVYLQKENIIDESGMPKERFSAEFPKEGPSILRIQQVVRGDSAAYFCASSPQGLAGGNEQFFGPGTRLTVL.

The rearrangement links TRBV11-3 to TRBJ1-2, with unresolved D. CDR3 length: 17 amino acids. CDR1 is SGHNT and CDR2 is YENEEA in the germline V gene. V lost 5 bases and J lost 2, with 21 bases in between. The CDR3 DNA follows: TGTGCCAGCAGCCCCACCCCACTCGGAGCCCTCAACTATGGCTACACCTTC. Translating it yields CASSPTPLGALNYGYTF.

This chain connects TRBV6-1 to TRBJ2-1; 8 bases line up with TRBD1. The germline gives CDR1 MNHNS, CDR2 SASEGT. The CDR3 covers 14 residues. V shed 4 bases, J shed 7 bases, and the junction held 6 bases outside the gene matches. The CDR3 sequence is CASSAGQVRNEQFF. The CDR3 bases are TGTGCCAGCAGTGCGGGACAGGTTCGAAATGAGCAGTTCTTC.

This chain uses TRBV5-1 with TRBJ2-4; 7 positions match TRBD1. The germline gives CDR1 SGHRS, CDR2 YFSETQ. CDR3 length: 17 residues. V lost 4 bases to trimming and J lost 0 bases; unmatched junction nucleotides: 10. This chain's CDR3 is CASSRNEGGRAKNIQYF. CDR3 nucleotide sequence: TGCGCCAGCAGCCGCAACGAAGGGGGCAGAGCCAAAAACATTCAGTACTTC.

The gene calls are TRBV10-2 and TRBJ2-2; no reliable D call. Deletions cut 7 bases from V and 6 bases from J, with 9 bases between. The CDR3 has 12 residues. Germline loops: CDR1 WSHSY, CDR2 SAAADI. The CDR3 nucleotides are TGCGCCAGCACAACAGTGTCCGGGGAGCTGTTTTTT. It yields the protein CASTTVSGELFF.

The J gene is TRBJ2-2, the V gene TRBV5-1; no clear D gene. V was clipped by 0 bases and J by 6 bases, with 12 bases between them. Looked up from germline, CDR1 is SGHRS and CDR2 is YFSETQ. The CDR3 contains 15 residues. Here the CDR3 reads CASSLVQAYSGELFF. The CDR3 DNA reads TGCGCCAGCAGCTTGGTCCAGGCTTACTCCGGGGAGCTGTTTTTT.

In regard to this clone: The junction departs from germline at one end; a sequencing error may be responsible. V gene TRBV6-5 combines with J gene TRBJ2-1; D is possibly TRBD2 (6 bases). Germline CDR1 and CDR2: MNHEY and SVGAGI. CDR3 size: 14 residues. The DNA for the CDR3 is TGTGCCAGCAGATCCTCGGGACTCCCCAATGGGCAGTTCTTC. It yields the protein CASRSSGLPNGQFF.

This chain joins TRBV5-6 and TRBJ2-7, with 7 bases fitting TRBD1. V shed 2 bases, J shed 3 bases, and the junction held 11 bases outside the gene matches. CDR3 length: 16 residues. CDR1 and CDR2 from the germline V gene are SGHDT and YYEEEE. The CDR3 bases are TGTGCCAGCAGCTTCCATTACCTACAGGGGTACTACGAGCAGTACTTC. Amino acid sequence: CASSFHYLQGYYEQYF.

This chain links TRBV30 with TRBJ1-2; TRBD1 agrees at 9 bases. This CDR3 region has 13 residues. In germline, CDR1 is GTSNPN, CDR2 SVGIG (reference sequence). Trimming took 0 bases from V and 13 from J; bases not matched to a gene: 9. CDR3 in DNA: TGTGCCTGGAGTGTCCTACCGGGACAGGGTTTCACCTTC. Its protein is CAWSVLPGQGFTF.

V usage is TRBV27 and J usage is TRBJ2-3, with TRBD1 as a possible D gene (6 bases). Trimming took off 2 bases at V and 0 bases at J, with 9 bases between the two ends. The CDR3 is 15 amino acids. Germline V CDR1 and CDR2: MNHEY, SMNVEV (reference sequence). The CDR3 DNA reads as TGTGCCAGCAGTTTAAGGGGGTATAGCACAGATACGCAGTATTTT. It translates to CASSLRGYSTDTQYF.

This chain links TRBV7-2 with TRBJ1-3, with 8 nucleotides matching TRBD1. This CDR3 contains 16 residues. V shed 1 base and J 4 bases; nucleotides not matched to a gene: 6. Germline CDR1 reads SGHTA; CDR2 reads FQGNSA. The CDR3 nucleotides are TGTGCCAGCAGCTTAGGGCAGGGGGCGTCGGGAAACACCATATATTTT. This sequence encodes CASSLGQGASGNTIYF.

This sequence joins TRBV27 and TRBJ1-2; tentatively, D is TRBD1 (5 bases). Trimming removed 6 bases at V and 4 bases at J, with 12 bases between. This CDR3 spans 13 amino acids. CDR1 and CDR2 (germline): MNHEY, SMNVEV (reference sequence). The CDR3 bases are TGTGCCAGCAGCTTGGACACTTCCTATGGCTACACCTTC. Protein sequence: CASSLDTSYGYTF.

This sequence joins TRBV7-8 and TRBJ1-4; weak D call: TRBD1 (6 bases). Germline CDR1 is SGHVS and CDR2 is FQNEAQ. This CDR3 is 16 amino acids long. Trimming shortened V by 4 bases and J by 8 bases, and 20 bases separated the two germline ends. The CDR3 loop is CASSSATGRLGEKLFF. CDR3 in DNA: TGTGCCAGCAGCTCCGCCACAGGGCGGTTGGGAGAAAAACTGTTTTTT.